The T cell receptor beta chain under discussion was sequenced for a study of T cell changes during pregnancy in multiple sclerosis. This CDR3 region has 13 residues. Germline loops: CDR1 SGHTA, CDR2 FQGTGA. Trimming left V 2 bases short and J 5 bases short, with 6 bases between. The table came from immunoSEQ multiplex PCR; TCRdb's copy has only in-frame clones and leaves some out. The table records about 80,000 clones, about 90% of them present only once. V and J are TRBV7-3 and TRBJ2-2, with D uncertain. This sequence was found in a female donor with multiple sclerosis, enrolled in a pregnancy study. Sequenced material: peripheral blood, taken before pregnancy. CDR3 DNA sequence: TGTGCCAGCAGCTTATACACGACCGGGGAGCTGTTTTTT. Its translation is CASSLYTTGELFF. The entire variable domain, with the rest obtained from reference TRBV7-3 and TRBJ2-2, is as follows: GAGVSQTPSNKVTEKGKYVELRCDPISGHTALYWYRQSLGQGPEFLIYFQGTGAADDSGLPNDRFFAVRPEGSVSTLKIQRTERGDSAVYLCASSLYTTGELFFGEGSRLTVL.